Detailed here is one TCR beta chain. The target antigen is unknown. The sample is drawn from a study of blood T cells in healthy people across ages. At the level of the study: About one barcoded beta molecule was captured per two T cells (by template switching). Broader study findings: Higher diversity and more naive CD4+ cells were features of long-lived donors, compared to aged donors.

A second PCR, run for roughly 7 to 12 cycles, used a sample-barcoded 5' primer plus a J-beta primer mix. TCRdb re-called the 5' RACE reads through MiXCR, storing one row per CDR3 protein. The repertoire holds 1,800,000 or so distinct CDR3 sequences, with 39% as singletons. For every donor, a draw yielded 7.5 to 10 milliliters of peripheral blood. V was shortened by 1 base and J by 5 bases, with 18 bases between the two germline ends. Germline assignment: CDR1 SGHAT and CDR2 FQNNGV. This CDR3 spans 16 amino acids. The specimen sequenced was blood. V is TRBV11-2 and J is TRBJ2-7; possibly TRBD1 or TRBD2 for D (6 bases each). This TCR came from a human donor in good health. In DNA form, the CDR3 reads TGTGCCAGCAGCTTAGCCGATACAGGGAGGTTCAACGAGCAGTACTTC. Encoded protein: CASSLADTGRFNEQYF.